Listed here are 18 T cell receptor beta chains from one sample, sequenced in a study of T cell clones after liver transplantation. The protocol was immunoSEQ multiplex PCR, while the TCRdb copy is restricted to in-frame clones and leaves out a portion. The repertoire holds about 80,000 clones, with nearly 85% as singletons. This specimen consisted of CD4+ T cells from blood, obtained about 46 months after liver transplant. The receptors shown here come from a human patient who received a liver transplant. Certain T cells may be donor cells from the graft.

V gene TRBV10-1 combines with J gene TRBJ1-3; D gene unclear. The CDR3 loop spans 15 amino acids. The V end lost 5 bases, the J end lost 0 bases, and 11 bases lay between the germline ends. Germline V gene sequence: CDR1 WNHNN, CDR2 SYGVQD (reference sequence). As DNA, the CDR3 is TGCGCCAGCAGTTTGGACGGACGCTCTGGAAACACCATATATTTT. Translated: CASSLDGRSGNTIYF.

This clone has only one observation. This chain uses TRBV27 with TRBJ1-2; tentatively, D is TRBD1 (5 bases). The CDR3 extends over 20 amino acids. V was trimmed by 4 bases and J by 0 bases, leaving 27 bases between them. Germline V gene sequence: CDR1 MNHEY, CDR2 SMNVEV (reference sequence). CDR3 in amino acids: CASSYYGVGQSGLSNYGYTF. In DNA, the CDR3 is TGTGCCAGCAGTTACTACGGGGTCGGACAATCGGGCCTCTCTAACTATGGCTACACCTTC.

The V call is TRBV2, the J call TRBJ2-3; 8 bases map to TRBD2. Unmatched junction bases numbered 14, after V lost 7 bases and J lost 5 bases. This CDR3 has 16 amino acids. Germline V gene data show CDR1 as SNHLY and CDR2 as FYNNEI. In nucleotides, the CDR3 is TGTGCCAGCAATCTCCTAGCGGGCCGCGAGGGAGATACGCAGTATTTT. Translation gives CASNLLAGREGDTQYF.

The rearrangement links TRBV29-1 to TRBJ1-2, with D maybe TRBD1 (6 bases). V dropped 7 bases and J dropped 4 bases, with 19 bases sitting between them. The CDR3 extends over 14 amino acids. In germline, CDR1 is SQVTM, CDR2 ANQGSEA. The CDR3 region is CSGGAGGGGYGYTF. The CDR3 DNA is TGCAGCGGTGGCGCGGGGGGCGGGGGCTATGGCTACACCTTC.

V usage is TRBV11-3 and J usage is TRBJ2-1, with 7 bases lining up with TRBD2. The germline V gene encodes CDR1 SGHNT and CDR2 YENEEA. The V gene end was trimmed by 1 base and the J gene end by 10 bases; junction bases not matched to a gene: 4. The CDR3 runs 13 residues. CDR3 sequence: CASSLVAGDEQFF. The CDR3, as DNA: TGTGCCAGCAGCTTAGTTGCGGGAGACGAGCAGTTCTTC.

This clone was detected a few times. The V and J genes are TRBV11-1 and TRBJ1-1, with 9 bases fitting TRBD1. The CDR3 is 15 residues long. The germline gives CDR1 SGHAT, CDR2 FQDESV (reference sequence). V lost 3 bases to trimming and J lost 10 bases; unmatched junction nucleotides: 12. CDR3 sequence reads: CASSFWGQGVRGAFF. The DNA for the CDR3 is TGTGCCAGCAGCTTTTGGGGACAGGGTGTACGGGGAGCTTTCTTT.

The chain recombines TRBV10-3 with TRBJ2-5; D possibly corresponds to TRBD2 (5 bases). Trimming pared 6 bases from V and 1 base from J, leaving 15 bases between. Germline V CDR1 and CDR2: ENHRY, SYGVKD. CDR3 length equals 15 residues. The CDR3 DNA reads as TGTGCCATCAGCCCGGCGGGTATCTTCCAAGAGACCCAGTACTTC. As protein: CAISPAGIFQETQYF.

This chain connects TRBV7-2 to TRBJ1-2, with D uncertain. Germline lookup yields CDR1 SGHTA and CDR2 FQGNSA. The CDR3 runs to 13 residues. V was cut by 5 bases and J by 4 bases, with 11 bases left in between. The CDR3 DNA reads TGTGCCAGCAGCAGCGGGATTTTCTATGGCTACACCTTC. It specifies CASSSGIFYGYTF.

V and J are TRBV5-4 and TRBJ2-7, with D tentatively TRBD1 (5 bases). Between the trimmed V and J ends, which lost 3 bases and 0 bases, there was a span of 7 bases. The CDR3 sequence is 13 residues long. Germline values: CDR1 SGHNT, CDR2 YYREEE (reference sequence). Here the CDR3 DNA reads TGTGCCAGCAGCTCCACAGGCTCCTACGAGCAGTACTTC. Its protein product is CASSSTGSYEQYF.

This chain connects TRBV21-1 to TRBJ2-7; the table's D call, TRBD1, has no DNA check behind it. TRBV21-1 is a pseudogene segment. CDR3 length equals 16 residues. In DNA, the CDR3 is TGTGCCAGCAGCAAAGATCCAGGGGTGTCGGTCTACGAGCAGTACTTC. Protein sequence: CASSKDPGVSVYEQYF.

This chain links TRBV15 with TRBJ1-2; D not resolved. The V gene lost 1 base and the J gene lost 6 bases, with 9 bases spanning the gap. From germline, CDR1 is LNHNV and CDR2 YYDKDF (reference sequence). The CDR3 is 13 amino acids. CDR3 bases: TGTGCCACCAGCAGAGCCCACCTGGATGGCTACACCTTC. Its translation: CATSRAHLDGYTF.

This clone was observed a handful of times. The J gene is TRBJ1-4, the V gene TRBV19, with D unclear. V lost 5 bases and J 0 bases, leaving 7 bases between the germline ends. CDR1 LNHDA and CDR2 SQIVND come from the germline V gene (reference sequence). The CDR3 extends over 14 amino acids. CDR3 DNA sequence: TGTGCCAGTAGTCGACCGACAACTAATGAAAAACTGTTTTTT. Translating gives CASSRPTTNEKLFF. The full variable domain, with the rest looked up from reference TRBV19 and TRBJ1-4, is DGGITQSPKYLFRKEGQNVTLSCEQNLNHDAMYWYRQDPGQGLRLIYYSQIVNDFQKGDIAEGYSVSREKKESFPLTVTSAQKNPTAFYLCASSRPTTNEKLFFGSGTQLSVL.

V and J are TRBV7-9 and TRBJ2-7; 7 bases align to TRBD2. The CDR3 extends over 16 amino acids. Trimming removed 5 bases from V and 0 bases from J; junction bases left unmatched: 10. Germline loops: CDR1 SEHNR, CDR2 FQNEAQ (reference sequence). CDR3 amino acids: CASSAGQKRDSYEQYF. CDR3 nucleotides: TGTGCCAGCAGCGCCGGACAAAAGCGGGACTCCTACGAGCAGTACTTC. Drawing the rest from reference TRBV7-9 and TRBJ2-7, the complete variable domain is DTGVSQNPRHKITKRGQNVTFRCDPISEHNRLYWYRQTLGQGPEFLTYFQNEAQLEKSRLLSDRFSAERPKGSFSTLEIQRTEQGDSAMYLCASSAGQKRDSYEQYFGPGTRLTVT.

Only a few counts were recorded for this clone. The chain combines TRBV7-2 with TRBJ1-4; D gene unclear. The V gene lost 4 bases and the J gene lost 5 bases, with 8 bases spanning the gap. CDR1 and CDR2 from the germline V gene are SGHTA and FQGNSA. This CDR3 comprises 13 residues. In DNA form, the CDR3 reads TGTGCCAGCAGCTCCGCAATGAATGAAAAACTGTTTTTT. It translates to CASSSAMNEKLFF.

The chain carries TRBV5-1 and TRBJ2-1; TRBD2 matches at 12 bases. CDR3 length equals 16 residues. Germline values: CDR1 SGHRS, CDR2 YFSETQ. The V and J ends lost 2 bases and 7 bases, in that order; junction bases with no gene match: 7. CDR3 coding DNA: TGCGCCAGCAGCTTATTTCTAGCGGGAGGGGAGAATGAGCAGTTCTTC. Translating it yields CASSLFLAGGENEQFF.

This sequence joins TRBV5-1 and TRBJ1-3; 7 bases map to TRBD1. The CDR3 consists of 15 residues. V was clipped by 3 bases and J by 3 bases; unmatched bases: 6. The germline gives CDR1 SGHRS, CDR2 YFSETQ. The CDR3 reads CASSSTGSDGNTIYF. In nucleotides, the CDR3 is TGCGCCAGCAGCTCGACAGGGTCCGATGGAAACACCATATATTTT.

As to this clone: This specimen includes other DNA sequences encoding the same CDR3. The V and J genes are TRBV18 and TRBJ2-5, with unresolved D. The ends were cut back, 3 bases at V and 5 bases at J, with 4 bases in the middle. The CDR3 extends over 11 amino acids. The germline gives CDR1 KGHSH, CDR2 LQKENI. CDR3 sequence reads: CASSPSETQYF. CDR3 DNA sequence: TGTGCCAGCTCACCCTCGGAGACCCAGTACTTC.

V and J are TRBV5-4 and TRBJ1-2, with 9 bases lining up with TRBD1. The J segment lost 7 bases and the V segment lost 0 bases, leaving 13 bases of the junction unmatched. Germline loops: CDR1 SGHNT, CDR2 YYREEE (reference sequence). The CDR3 is 17 residues long. CDR3 DNA sequence: TGTGCCAGCAGCTTGGCCGCTGACAGGGGGGCCCTAGGTGGCTACACCTTC. It yields the protein CASSLAADRGALGGYTF.